This TCR beta chain was obtained from a study of T cell responses to AZD1222 COVID-19 vaccine. As regards this clone: Antigen specificity is unknown.

Regarding the study as a whole: At study baseline, merely six AZD1222 recipients were seropositive. Females made up more of the donors, who were largely white British, and clonal diversity may have come out too low. When two AZD1222 doses had been given, Spike-specific TCR breadth and depth rose.

Here immunoSEQ multiplex PCR was the method, and the copy in TCRdb shows in-frame clones only, minus some. This sample has 95,000 to 150,000 clones, with about 90% found just once. The CDR3 is made up of 12 amino acids. The germline V gene has CDR1 SQVTM and CDR2 ANQGSEA. J gave up 6 bases and V 3 bases, and 2 bases lay outside the gene matches. The sequencing used peripheral blood, collected on day 0 of AZD1222 vaccination. This chain links TRBV29-1 with TRBJ2-1; 7 nucleotides line up with TRBD1. The clonotype originates from an adult in good health. The CDR3 spells CSVDWTGNEQFF. The CDR3 DNA follows: TGCAGCGTTGATTGGACAGGCAATGAGCAGTTCTTC.